This is a list of T cell receptor beta chains from one sample in a study of T cell responses to AZD1222 COVID-19 vaccine. TCRdb keeps only in-frame clones here, not all; method: immunoSEQ multiplex PCR. The sample has around 150,000 clones; more than 80% are singletons. Sequenced here: peripheral blood, sampled on day 0 of AZD1222 vaccination. The receptors were gathered from an adult in good health. Each CDR3 is given with its conserved first and last residue. D genes are given only for firm matches. Rows may omit the clone size; those that give it use once, few, many or a size class.

V,J,length,size,D,CDR3,DNA
TRBV6-2/TRBV6-3,TRBJ2-1,17,NA,NA,CASSYLPWGRDYNEQFF,TGTGCCAGCAGTTACCTCCCGTGGGGCAGAGATTACAATGAGCAGTTCTTC
TRBV7-8,TRBJ1-2,16,NA,NA,CASSLGAFSANYGYTF,TGTGCCAGCAGCTTAGGTGCCTTCTCAGCTAACTATGGCTACACCTTC
TRBV27,TRBJ1-2,13,NA,NA,CASSLFQGGGYTF,TGTGCCAGCAGTTTATTCCAGGGCGGTGGCTACACCTTC
TRBV5-1,TRBJ1-3,15,NA,TRBD1,CASSLGDRNGNTIYF,TGCGCCAGCAGCTTGGGGGACAGGAACGGAAACACCATATATTTT
TRBV28,TRBJ1-2,14,NA,TRBD1,CASSPYRGPSGYTF,TGTGCCAGCAGTCCCTACAGGGGGCCGAGTGGCTACACCTTC
TRBV11-1,TRBJ2-5,16,NA,NA,CASSLIGRTIQETQYF,TGTGCCAGCAGCTTAATTGGCAGAACGATCCAAGAGACCCAGTACTTC
TRBV5-1,TRBJ1-2,14,NA,NA,CASSLEQRSDGYTF,TGCGCCAGCAGCTTAGAACAGCGCTCGGATGGCTACACCTTC
TRBV4-2,TRBJ1-4,16,few,NA,CASSQDSGRIGEKLFF,TGTGCCAGCAGCCAAGACAGCGGGCGGATTGGTGAAAAACTGTTTTTT
TRBV2,TRBJ2-1,14,NA,NA,CASSVGGTLSEQFF,TGTGCCAGCAGTGTTGGGGGGACCCTTTCTGAGCAGTTCTTC
TRBV6-6,TRBJ1-5,18,NA,NA,CASSPQPTGPFSNQPQHF,TGTGCCAGCAGTCCCCAGCCGACAGGTCCGTTTAGCAATCAGCCCCAGCATTTT
TRBV2,TRBJ2-2,11,NA,NA,CASRVTGELFF,TGTGCCAGCCGTGTCACCGGGGAGCTGTTTTTT
TRBV27,TRBJ2-2,16,NA,TRBD1,CASSLFGTVNTGELFF,TGTGCCAGCAGTTTATTTGGGACAGTCAACACCGGGGAGCTGTTTTTT
TRBV19,TRBJ1-1,13,NA,TRBD1,CASVGQANTEAFF,TGTGCCAGCGTTGGACAGGCGAACACTGAAGCTTTCTTT
TRBV4-1,TRBJ2-2,14,once,NA,CASSQVAVSSELFF,TGCGCCAGCAGCCAAGTGGCCGTGTCTTCGGAGCTGTTTTTT
TRBV19,TRBJ1-6,15,NA,TRBD1,CASRYRGGDNSPLHF,TGTGCCAGTAGATACAGGGGAGGCGATAATTCACCCCTCCACTTT
TRBV27,TRBJ2-3,12,NA,NA,CASRSLADTQYF,TGTGCCAGCAGGTCGTTAGCAGATACGCAGTATTTT
TRBV18,TRBJ1-2,15,NA,NA,CASSPYAGSNYGYTF,TGTGCCAGCTCACCATATGCAGGGTCCAACTATGGCTACACCTTC